The entry that follows covers one T cell receptor beta chain sequence. The antigen is unknown. This entry comes from a study of radiotherapy plus CTLA-4 blockade in lung cancer. Study-level background: Objective response was observed in around a sixth of patients, and disease control in approximately 30%.

Trimming removed 1 base at V and 0 bases at J, with 12 bases between. There are 17 residues in the CDR3. Germline loops: CDR1 LGHNA, CDR2 YSLEER. Notes on the study in general: In blood, after radiotherapy plus ipilimumab, tumor-derived TCR clones expanded. Reports state that early shifts in blood T cell clones, with interferon-beta, best predicted response.

Generated by immunoSEQ multiplex PCR, the TCRdb table keeps only in-frame clones and is missing some. The data contain approximately 47,000 clones, 82% of them singletons. This rearrangement joins TRBV4-3 to TRBJ1-4; D is uncertain. The sequencing here drew on peripheral blood, taken from a patient treated with radiotherapy plus ipilimumab. This sequence originates from a human donor with non-small cell lung cancer who had stable disease on radiotherapy plus ipilimumab. The chain's CDR3 is CASSQGTPTTTNEKLFF. The CDR3 bases are TGCGCCAGCAGCCAAGGTACGCCGACAACAACTAATGAAAAACTGTTTTTT.